This T cell receptor beta chain was documented in a study of Graves' ophthalmopathy and Graves' hyperthyroidism. Reliance was placed on clinical symptoms, serum thyroxine, TRAb, thyroid ultrasound and orbital computed tomography for diagnosis. Study results and caveats: Prediction of ophthalmopathy progression reached about 71% sensitivity and nearly 75% specificity. Using a 13-signature model, the authors split ophthalmopathy from stable hyperthyroidism, with roughly 90% sensitivity and roughly 83% specificity.

In this sample, this clonotype turned up many times. The target antigen is unknown. RNA transcripts were the source from which TCR beta CDR3 regions were amplified. An initial RT-PCR round employing HTBI primers preceded a second-round multiplex PCR. TCRdb ran MiXCR on the multiplex PCR reads and lists one entry per CDR3 protein. The sample holds more than 1,000,000 distinct CDR3 sequences, 35% to 45% seen once. This sequence originates from an adult man with Graves' hyperthyroidism. Specimen: peripheral blood or thyroid tissue (not recorded which).

As DNA, the CDR3 is TGTGCCATCACCGCAGACAGGGAATCAAAGCAGTACTTC. This translates into CAITADRESKQYF. V usage is TRBV10-3 and J usage is TRBJ2-7; TRBD1 matches 7 bases. Germline lookup yields CDR1 ENHRY and CDR2 SYGVKD. Losses at the gene ends were 7 bases for V and 8 bases for J; bases not matched to a gene: 11. The CDR3 loop spans 13 amino acids.